A single sample gave rise to the 24 T cell receptor beta chains below, sequenced in a study of blood T cell repertoires in COVID-19 (dated by TCRdb to 2019 to 2021). Library construction relied on the immunoSEQ multiplex PCR assay. TCRdb re-hosts the immuneACCESS table, in-frame sequences only. Its copies lack some clones; in the studies checked, an unresolved V gene accounts for under half of them, and the cause for the rest is not known. The sample records 60,000 or so clones, around 90% of which are singletons. The leading ten clones occupy approximately 8.8% of the sample. The source material was peripheral blood. The source is a human donor with active COVID-19. The donor label of this sample is uncertain.

This clone was seen once. The chain joins TRBV5-1 to TRBJ2-5, with 7 bases identical to TRBD1. Germline V gene lookup returns CDR1 SGHRS and CDR2 YFSETQ. J gave up 5 bases and V 4 bases, and 2 bases lay outside the gene matches. CDR3 size: 12 residues. CDR3 sequence (DNA): TGCGCCAGCAGCCACAGGGGCGAGACCCAGTACTTC. This translates into CASSHRGETQYF.

The chain joins TRBV30 to TRBJ1-5; a possible D gene is TRBD1 (6 bases). Germline V lookup: CDR1 GTSNPN, CDR2 SVGIG (reference sequence). The CDR3 loop spans 13 amino acids. V was cut by 2 bases and J by 5 bases, with 10 bases left in between. In DNA form, the CDR3 reads TGTGCCTGGAGTCAACAGGGAGATCAGCCCCAGCATTTT. The encoded protein is CAWSQQGDQPQHF.

V and J are TRBV9 and TRBJ1-1; the match to TRBD1 covers 7 bases. The V gene end was trimmed by 0 bases and the J gene end by 0 bases; junction bases not matched to a gene: 2. This CDR3 is built from 15 residues. Per the germline V gene, CDR1 is SGDLS and CDR2 is YYNGEE. The CDR3 reads CASSVGQGVNTEAFF. DNA for the CDR3: TGTGCCAGCAGCGTAGGACAGGGCGTGAACACTGAAGCTTTCTTT.

The chain has TRBV6-6 and TRBJ2-7; the match to TRBD1 covers 9 bases. The CDR3 has 15 amino acids. J lost 0 bases, V lost 5 bases, and 5 bases had no gene match. Germline V gene sequence: CDR1 MNHNY, CDR2 SVGAGI (reference sequence). The CDR3 sequence: CASSPLGQGSYEQYF. The CDR3 DNA is TGTGCCAGCAGTCCCTTGGGACAGGGCTCCTACGAGCAGTACTTC.

This chain uses TRBV4-3 with TRBJ2-7; D is undetermined. The germline V gene encodes CDR1 LGHNA and CDR2 YSLEER. This CDR3 contains 15 residues. V was pared by 1 base and J by 4 bases, with 14 bases between. The CDR3 coding sequence is TGCGCCAGCAGCCAAGGGGCAAATGGGCAATACGAGCAGTACTTC. Its translation is CASSQGANGQYEQYF.

The chain combines TRBV2 with TRBJ1-1; the D gene is possibly TRBD1 (6 bases). CDR3 size: 17 residues. V lost 4 bases and J 8 bases, leaving 26 bases between the germline ends. Germline V lookup: CDR1 SNHLY, CDR2 FYNNEI. The DNA of the CDR3 is TGTGCCAGCAGTGCCGTAACCAGGGGAGGGGACCCTTCCGAAGCTTTCTTT. Translating gives CASSAVTRGGDPSEAFF.

The chain employs TRBV9 and TRBJ2-7, with D possibly TRBD1 on 5 matching bases. Germline CDR1 is SGDLS and CDR2 is YYNGEE. The V end was cut by 0 bases, the J end by 1 base, with 14 bases between. The CDR3 runs to 16 residues. The CDR3 DNA follows: TGTGCCAGCAGCGTAGGGTCGGACATATTTTCCTACGAGCAGTACTTC. Residues: CASSVGSDIFSYEQYF. Full variable domain (rest looked up from reference TRBV9 and TRBJ2-7): DSGVTQTPKHLITATGQRVTLRCSPRSGDLSVYWYQQSLDQGLQFLIQYYNGEERAKGNILERFSAQQFPDLHSELNLSSLELGDSALYFCASSVGSDIFSYEQYFGPGTRLTVT.

The chain employs TRBV21-1 and TRBJ1-4; TRBD1, the table's D call, lacks a check against the DNA. TRBV21-1 is a documented pseudogene. The CDR3 loop spans 14 amino acids. CDR3 coding DNA: TGTGCCAGCGGGGGACAGGGAGGTAATGAAAAACTGTTTTTT. Residues: CASGGQGGNEKLFF.

The V gene is TRBV30, the J gene TRBJ2-7; weak D call: TRBD1 (6 bases). Trimming cost V 8 bases and J 2 bases, with 10 bases left between them. The CDR3 length is 11 residues. Germline V gene lookup returns CDR1 GTSNPN and CDR2 SVGIG (reference sequence). The CDR3 sequence is CAHRAAYEQYF. Written as DNA, the CDR3 is TGTGCCCACAGGGCGGCCTACGAGCAGTACTTC.

This sequence joins TRBV5-1 and TRBJ2-2, with 10 bases that match TRBD2. CDR1 and CDR2 from the germline V gene are SGHRS and YFSETQ. V lost 3 bases to trimming and J lost 0 bases; unmatched junction nucleotides: 5. The CDR3 extends over 17 amino acids. The chain's CDR3 is CASSSNSGGTNTGELFF. The CDR3 bases are TGCGCCAGCAGCTCCAATAGCGGGGGGACGAACACCGGGGAGCTGTTTTTT.

The chain uses TRBV19 and TRBJ2-2; tentative D call: TRBD2 (5 bases). This CDR3 contains 15 residues. Trimming removed 6 bases at V and 0 bases at J, with 11 bases between. Germline CDR1 reads LNHDA; CDR2 reads SQIVND (reference sequence). In nucleotides, the CDR3 is TGTGCCAGTAGAATGGTGGGAGCGAACACCGGGGAGCTGTTTTTT. This encodes CASRMVGANTGELFF.

V usage is TRBV30 and J usage is TRBJ2-6, with D hard to call. The germline V gene has CDR1 GTSNPN and CDR2 SVGIG (reference sequence). The CDR3 spans 12 residues. Trimming removed 3 bases at V and 8 bases at J, with 8 bases between. This CDR3 is CAWSPRSNVLTF. Here the CDR3 DNA reads TGTGCCTGGAGCCCTCGGTCCAACGTCCTGACTTTC. Using reference TRBV30 and TRBJ2-6 for the parts outside the CDR3, the full variable domain is SQTIHQWPATLVQPVGSPLSLECTVEGTSNPNLYWYRQAAGRGLQLLFYSVGIGQISSEVPQNLSASRPQDRQFILSSKKLLLSDSGFYLCAWSPRSNVLTFGAGSRLTVL.

This chain uses TRBV27 with TRBJ1-5, with TRBD1 as a possible D gene (5 bases). The germline gives CDR1 MNHEY, CDR2 SMNVEV (reference sequence). The CDR3 covers 13 residues. V lost 3 bases and J 5 bases, leaving 8 bases between the germline ends. The CDR3 region has the DNA TGTGCCAGCAGTTTCAGGGAAGATCAGCCCCAGCATTTT. Encoded protein: CASSFREDQPQHF.

The V and J genes are TRBV30 and TRBJ2-7, with D possibly matching TRBD1 (5 bases). The CDR3 extends over 12 amino acids. Germline V lookup: CDR1 GTSNPN, CDR2 SVGIG (reference sequence). The ends were cut back, 3 bases at V and 3 bases at J, with 9 bases in the middle. The CDR3 sequence is CAWRGRDYEQYF. CDR3 bases: TGTGCCTGGAGAGGCAGGGACTACGAGCAGTACTTC.

The V and J genes are TRBV5-1 and TRBJ2-1; 8 positions match TRBD1. The CDR3 is made up of 15 amino acids. With 4 bases clipped from V and 0 bases from J, the junction kept 3 bases outside the gene matches. Germline CDR1 is SGHRS and CDR2 is YFSETQ. CDR3 in DNA: TGCGCCAGCAGCCTTACAGGGGGCTCCTACAATGAGCAGTTCTTC. The encoded protein is CASSLTGGSYNEQFF.

The chain recombines TRBV5-1 with TRBJ2-7; 9 bases align to TRBD2. V gave up 4 bases and J gave up 7 bases; unmatched junction bases: 9. This CDR3 comprises 14 residues. Germline CDR1 SGHRS, CDR2 YFSETQ. The CDR3, as DNA: TGCGCCAGCAGCGGGGGACTAGCTACTGGAGAGCAGTACTTC. It translates to CASSGGLATGEQYF.

The chain uses TRBV19 and TRBJ1-3; D possibly corresponds to TRBD1 (5 bases). CDR1 and CDR2 (germline): LNHDA, SQIVND (reference sequence). The CDR3 loop spans 15 amino acids. Trimming left V 3 bases short and J 1 base short, with 10 bases between. CDR3 in amino acids: CASSIGQGSGNTIYF. CDR3 coding DNA: TGTGCCAGTAGTATCGGGCAGGGATCTGGAAACACCATATATTTT. The full variable domain, rest sourced from reference TRBV19 and TRBJ1-3, is DGGITQSPKYLFRKEGQNVTLSCEQNLNHDAMYWYRQDPGQGLRLIYYSQIVNDFQKGDIAEGYSVSREKKESFPLTVTSAQKNPTAFYLCASSIGQGSGNTIYFGEGSWLTVV.

As DNA, the CDR3 is TGTGCCAGCAGCTTGCCTAGTGACACAGATACGCAGTATTTT. Its translation: CASSLPSDTDTQYF. The rearrangement joins TRBV5-6 to TRBJ2-3; D uncertain. Germline CDR1 reads SGHDT; CDR2 reads YYEEEE. Trimming pared 1 base from V and 2 bases from J, leaving 8 bases between. The CDR3 is 14 amino acids.

In its sample, this clone ranks as medium-sized. The chain recombines TRBV27 with TRBJ2-6; no definite D call. The length of the CDR3 is 16 residues. V lost 3 bases to trimming and J lost 2 bases, with 11 bases between them. Germline values: CDR1 MNHEY, CDR2 SMNVEV (reference sequence). Here the CDR3 DNA reads TGTGCCAGCAGTTTTGTTAACAGCCCTGGGGCCAACGTCCTGACTTTC. Amino acid sequence: CASSFVNSPGANVLTF. Full variable domain (rest looked up from reference TRBV27 and TRBJ2-6): EAQVTQNPRYLITVTGKKLTVTCSQNMNHEYMSWYRQDPGLGLRQIYYSMNVEVTDKGDVPEGYKVSRKEKRNFPLILESPSPNQTSLYFCASSFVNSPGANVLTFGAGSRLTVL.

The V gene is TRBV24-1, the J gene TRBJ2-7, with TRBD2 matching over 7 bases. CDR3 length: 15 amino acids. The J segment lost 1 base and the V segment lost 6 bases, leaving 8 bases of the junction unmatched. Per the germline V gene, CDR1 is KGHDR and CDR2 is SFDVKD. The CDR3 DNA is TGTGCCACCAGTTTCCAACTAGCGCTTTCCTACGAGCAGTACTTC. This sequence encodes CATSFQLALSYEQYF.

The genes are TRBV13 and TRBJ2-2; 10 positions match TRBD2. The ends lost 5 bases at V and 1 base at J; junction bases unmatched: 10. CDR3 length: 18 amino acids. Germline CDR1 and CDR2: PRHDT and FYEKMQ (reference sequence). Here the CDR3 DNA reads TGTGCCAGCAGCCTTTGGGGGGCTAGCGGGAGGAACACCGGGGAGCTGTTTTTT. This translates into CASSLWGASGRNTGELFF.

The chain combines TRBV10-3 with TRBJ1-4, with D tentatively TRBD1 (6 bases). V was trimmed by 7 bases and J by 7 bases, leaving 16 bases between them. CDR3 size: 14 residues. The V gene's germline CDR1 is ENHRY and CDR2 SYGVKD. The CDR3 DNA reads TGTGCCATCATCGAGGGGGGGCCGAGTGAAAAACTGTTTTTT. This translates into CAIIEGGPSEKLFF.

The chain's CDR3 is CASSLAGQGLGEQYF. In nucleotides, the CDR3 is TGTGCCAGCAGTTTGGCGGGACAGGGGTTAGGTGAGCAGTACTTC. The chain employs TRBV6-5 and TRBJ2-7; 10 positions agree with TRBD1. Germline V gene lookup returns CDR1 MNHEY and CDR2 SVGAGI. The CDR3 is made up of 15 amino acids. With V trimmed by 4 bases and J by 7 bases, 10 bases remained unmatched.

The genes are TRBV5-1 and TRBJ2-2; weak D call: TRBD2 (5 bases). V lost 6 bases, J lost 3 bases, and 15 bases lay in between. The germline V gene has CDR1 SGHRS and CDR2 YFSETQ. The CDR3 spans 15 residues. The CDR3 DNA sequence: TGCGCCAGCAACCTACTAGGGCCCGACACCGGGGAGCTGTTTTTT. Its translation is CASNLLGPDTGELFF.